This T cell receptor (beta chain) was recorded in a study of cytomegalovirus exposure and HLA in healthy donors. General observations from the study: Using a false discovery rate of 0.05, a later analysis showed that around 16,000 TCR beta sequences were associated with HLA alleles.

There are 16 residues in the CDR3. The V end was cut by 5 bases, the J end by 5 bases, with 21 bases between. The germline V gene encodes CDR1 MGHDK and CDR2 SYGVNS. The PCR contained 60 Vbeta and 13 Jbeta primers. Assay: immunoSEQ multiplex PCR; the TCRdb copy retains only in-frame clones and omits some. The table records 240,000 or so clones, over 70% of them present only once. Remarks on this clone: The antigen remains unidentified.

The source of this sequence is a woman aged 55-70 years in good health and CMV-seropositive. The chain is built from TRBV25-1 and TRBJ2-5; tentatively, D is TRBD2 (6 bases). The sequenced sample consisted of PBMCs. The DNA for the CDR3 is TGTGCCAGCAGTCCAGGGCTTGGAGGGGTCTGGGAGACCCAGTACTTC. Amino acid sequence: CASSPGLGGVWETQYF.